A single sample gave rise to the 26 T cell receptor beta chains below, sequenced in a study of response to subunit inactivated influenza vaccine. From the RT-PCR reads, TCRdb called clonotypes with MiXCR, one entry per CDR3 protein. The sample holds about 530,000 distinct CDR3 sequences; about an eighth are singletons and the top ten take around 13%. The specimen was PBMCs from blood, collected more than 35 days after vaccination. Receptor source: a man aged 45-60 years who received an inactivated influenza vaccine.

This clonotype was found a few times. V usage is TRBV20-1 and J usage is TRBJ1-5, with D perhaps TRBD1 (5 bases). V lost 5 bases, J lost 5 bases, and 13 bases lay in between. This CDR3 comprises 13 residues. Germline values: CDR1 DFQATT, CDR2 SNEGSKA (reference sequence). The CDR3 coding sequence is TGCAGTGCTGGGACGGAACAGGATCAGCCCCAGCATTTT. Translation: CSAGTEQDQPQHF.

The sample holds many counts of this clonotype. This sequence joins TRBV7-9 and TRBJ1-1; D not resolved. Germline V gene lookup returns CDR1 SEHNR and CDR2 FQNEAQ (reference sequence). Between the trimmed V and J ends, which lost 1 base and 3 bases, there was a span of 15 bases. The CDR3 is made up of 16 amino acids. Here the CDR3 reads CASSLGWYGSDTEAFF. CDR3 bases: TGTGCCAGCAGCTTAGGATGGTACGGAAGTGACACTGAAGCTTTCTTT.

V usage is TRBV12-3 or TRBV12-4 and J usage is TRBJ1-4, with 9 bases fitting TRBD1. The CDR3 is 15 residues long. Losses at the gene ends were 5 bases for V and 5 bases for J; bases not matched to a gene: 6. CDR3 protein: CASSITGTGNEKLFF. The CDR3 DNA reads as TGTGCCAGCAGTATAACCGGGACAGGGAATGAAAAACTGTTTTTT.

This clonotype was detected a few times. The chain links TRBV7-9 to TRBJ2-1; tentatively, D is TRBD2 (6 bases). From germline, CDR1 is SEHNR and CDR2 FQNEAQ (reference sequence). Trimming removed 0 bases from V and 10 bases from J, with 10 bases in between. The CDR3 is made up of 13 amino acids. CDR3 nucleotide sequence: TGTGCCAGCAGCTTAGCCACTAGCAACGAGCAGTTCTTC. This gives the protein CASSLATSNEQFF.

This clonotype was seen more than once but under ten times. The chain joins TRBV10-3 to TRBJ1-1, with 8 positions matching TRBD1. The germline V gene has CDR1 ENHRY and CDR2 SYGVKD. This CDR3 spans 14 amino acids. V lost 7 bases, J lost 1 base, and 5 bases stayed unmatched. CDR3 loop: CAITSGTGNTEAFF. The DNA of the CDR3 is TGTGCCATCACCTCCGGGACAGGGAACACTGAAGCTTTCTTT.

The genes are TRBV6-1 and TRBJ2-1, with a possible D match to TRBD2 (6 bases). V was cut by 7 bases and J by 7 bases, with 14 bases left in between. Germline V lookup: CDR1 MNHNS, CDR2 SASEGT. The CDR3 has 13 residues. For the CDR3, the DNA is TGTGCCAGCATGACGGGAGAGATGAATGAGCAGTTCTTC. Protein product: CASMTGEMNEQFF.

This clonotype was seen at least ten times. The CDR3 DNA sequence: TGCAGCGTTGAAGGGGGCACTGCTGTACCCTACGAGCAGTACTTC. This translates into CSVEGGTAVPYEQYF. The chain employs TRBV29-1 and TRBJ2-7, with a weak D call TRBD1 (5 bases). The CDR3 is 15 amino acids. V lost 1 base and J lost 2, with 15 bases in between. Germline CDR1 reads SQVTM; CDR2 reads ANQGSEA.

This clonotype turned up a few times. V and J are TRBV4-1 and TRBJ2-5; D is uncertain. V was shortened by 4 bases and J by 1 base, with 10 bases between the two germline ends. CDR1 and CDR2 (germline): MGHRA, YSYEKL. The CDR3 runs to 14 residues. The CDR3 region is CASSPAPPQETQYF. Here the CDR3 DNA reads TGCGCCAGCAGCCCGGCCCCGCCCCAAGAGACCCAGTACTTC.

This clonotype was seen at least ten times. This sequence joins TRBV6-2 or TRBV6-3 and TRBJ2-7; D possibly corresponds to TRBD2 (6 bases). This CDR3 is built from 14 residues. V dropped 7 bases and J dropped 0 bases, with 13 bases sitting between them. CDR1 is MNHEY, CDR2 SVGEGT, per germline. CDR3: CASKWDSGSYEQYF. The CDR3, as DNA: TGTGCCAGCAAATGGGACTCCGGCTCCTACGAGCAGTACTTC.

At least ten counts were recorded for this clonotype. The chain couples TRBV6-5 to TRBJ1-1, with D unclear. Looked up from germline, CDR1 is MNHEY and CDR2 is SVGAGI. The length of the CDR3 is 15 residues. Trimming shortened V by 2 bases and J by 1 base, and 11 bases separated the two germline ends. The chain's CDR3 is CASSYEAAWNTEAFF. The CDR3 nucleotides are TGTGCCAGCAGTTACGAGGCAGCTTGGAACACTGAAGCTTTCTTT.

The rearrangement uses TRBV11-1 and TRBJ2-1; 13 bases fit TRBD2. Germline CDR1 reads SGHAT; CDR2 reads FQDESV (reference sequence). The CDR3 totals 20 residues. The V segment lost 0 bases and the J segment 2 bases; nucleotides outside the gene matches: 10. The CDR3 reads CASSLATLGLAGVTYNEQFF. DNA for the CDR3: TGTGCCAGCAGCTTAGCGACCCTCGGACTAGCGGGAGTTACCTACAATGAGCAGTTCTTC. Combining the CDR3 with reference TRBV11-1 and TRBJ2-1 gives the whole variable domain EAEVAQSPRYKITEKSQAVAFWCDPISGHATLYWYRQILGQGPELLVQFQDESVVDDSQLPKDRFSAERLKGVDSTLKIQPAELGDSAMYLCASSLATLGLAGVTYNEQFFGPGTRLTVL.

The table lists this clonotype with a few counts. The chain combines TRBV7-2 with TRBJ2-1, with D uncertain. This CDR3 region has 12 residues. V lost 5 bases, J lost 8 bases, and 10 bases lay in between. The germline V gene encodes CDR1 SGHTA and CDR2 FQGNSA. The CDR3 DNA sequence: TGTGCCAGCAGCCCATCCCGCGATGAGCAGTTCTTC. The encoded protein is CASSPSRDEQFF.

The chain uses TRBV20-1 and TRBJ2-1; 8 bases are a match to TRBD2. The CDR3 spans 15 residues. CDR1 is DFQATT, CDR2 SNEGSKA, per germline (reference sequence). J lost 6 bases, V lost 6 bases, and 13 bases had no gene match. The CDR3 loop reads CSAPPAVAGSNEQFF. In DNA form, the CDR3 reads TGCAGTGCACCCCCGGCGGTAGCGGGATCCAATGAGCAGTTCTTC.

The chain joins TRBV24-1 to TRBJ2-7; D call uncertain. The germline CDR1 and CDR2 sequences are KGHDR and SFDVKD. The V gene lost 3 bases and the J gene lost 3 bases, with 8 bases spanning the gap. The CDR3 spans 13 residues. As DNA, the CDR3 is TGTGCCACCAGTGATCCTGGGGACTACGAGCAGTACTTC. This gives the protein CATSDPGDYEQYF.

This clonotype was observed at least ten times. The chain combines TRBV20-1 with TRBJ2-5; no definite D call. Germline CDR1 reads DFQATT; CDR2 reads SNEGSKA (reference sequence). The ends were cut back, 5 bases at V and 5 bases at J, with 6 bases in the middle. This CDR3 has 10 residues. The CDR3 loop is CSAGWETQYF. The CDR3 DNA follows: TGCAGTGCTGGATGGGAGACCCAGTACTTC.

V is TRBV2 and J is TRBJ2-2, with D perhaps TRBD1 or TRBD2 (5 bases each). The CDR3 extends over 16 amino acids. Germline CDR1 and CDR2: SNHLY and FYNNEI. With 7 bases removed from V and 1 base from J, the gap between germline ends came to 16 bases. CDR3 loop: CASTGNRRRNTGELFF. The CDR3 nucleotides are TGTGCCAGCACGGGGAACAGGAGGCGGAACACCGGGGAGCTGTTTTTT. Full variable domain (rest looked up from reference TRBV2 and TRBJ2-2): EPEVTQTPSHQVTQMGQEVILRCVPISNHLYFYWYRQILGQKVEFLVSFYNNEISEKSEIFDDQFSVERPDGSNFTLKIRSTKLEDSAMYFCASTGNRRRNTGELFFGEGSRLTVL.

This clonotype has at least ten counts. The genes are TRBV29-1 and TRBJ1-2; D call uncertain. V was shortened by 4 bases and J by 4 bases, with 10 bases between the two germline ends. CDR3 length: 12 residues. Germline lookup yields CDR1 SQVTM and CDR2 ANQGSEA. CDR3 nucleotide sequence: TGCAGCGTTGCCGGGGAAAGCTATGGCTACACCTTC. Its translation is CSVAGESYGYTF.

The V and J genes are TRBV24-1 and TRBJ2-1, with D unresolved. Germline loops: CDR1 KGHDR, CDR2 SFDVKD. The CDR3 has 15 amino acids. V lost 5 bases to trimming and J lost 5 bases, with 15 bases between them. CDR3 amino acids: CATSAPLIKNNEQFF. CDR3 coding DNA: TGTGCCACCAGTGCCCCCCTCATAAAAAACAATGAGCAGTTCTTC.

This clonotype was detected only a few times. This chain joins TRBV12-3 or TRBV12-4 and TRBJ2-1; D perhaps matches TRBD1 (6 bases). The ends were cut back, 1 base at V and 7 bases at J, with 11 bases in the middle. CDR3 length: 14 residues. The CDR3 region is CASSLGQAWNEQFF. The CDR3 region has the DNA TGTGCCAGCAGTTTAGGACAGGCCTGGAATGAGCAGTTCTTC.

The chain recombines TRBV7-9 with TRBJ1-4; no clear D gene. Looked up from germline, CDR1 is SEHNR and CDR2 is FQNEAQ (reference sequence). The CDR3 length is 13 residues. V dropped 5 bases and J dropped 5 bases, with 9 bases sitting between them. The CDR3 DNA reads TGTGCCAGCAGCCCCCCGGTAAATGAAAAACTGTTTTTT. Amino acids: CASSPPVNEKLFF.

V gene TRBV18 combines with J gene TRBJ2-5; TRBD1 agrees at 11 bases. Germline CDR1 is KGHSH and CDR2 is LQKENI. The CDR3 is 16 amino acids. After removal of 3 bases from V and 4 bases from J, the junction contained 7 bases not matched to a gene. CDR3 protein: CASSPTDRGLGETQYF. CDR3 coding DNA: TGTGCCAGCTCACCTACGGACAGGGGGCTCGGAGAGACCCAGTACTTC.

The V call is TRBV28, the J call TRBJ2-7, with D possibly being TRBD1 (6 bases). The CDR3 runs to 13 residues. The germline V and J ends were trimmed by 5 bases and 4 bases, with 12 bases remaining between them. The germline V gene has CDR1 MDHEN and CDR2 SYDVKM. The CDR3 nucleotides are TGTGCCAGCAGTGAAGGACAGCTTTACGAGCAGTACTTC. It yields the protein CASSEGQLYEQYF.

In nucleotides, the CDR3 is TGTGCCAGCAGACCAACAACAGGGGGCGATCGCTACGAGCAGTACTTC. Translation: CASRPTTGGDRYEQYF. The J gene is TRBJ2-7, the V gene TRBV12-3 or TRBV12-4, with TRBD1 identical over 9 bases. The ends lost 6 bases at V and 3 bases at J; junction bases unmatched: 12. The CDR3 has 16 residues.

This clonotype was picked up many times. The chain has TRBV28 and TRBJ1-5, with a tentative D call TRBD1 (6 bases). The germline gives CDR1 MDHEN, CDR2 SYDVKM. The V gene lost 2 bases and the J gene lost 7 bases, with 12 bases spanning the gap. The CDR3 loop spans 14 amino acids. CDR3 residues: CASSLGDIRQPQHF. The CDR3 DNA sequence: TGTGCCAGCAGTTTAGGGGACATAAGGCAGCCCCAGCATTTT.

The CDR3 DNA is TGTGCCAGCTCACGGCCCCTCCGGACTAGCGGCACCGGGGAGCTGTTTTTT. Its translation: CASSRPLRTSGTGELFF. The chain carries TRBV18 and TRBJ2-2, with TRBD2 matching over 10 bases. The V and J ends lost 4 bases and 4 bases, in that order; junction bases with no gene match: 9. The length of the CDR3 is 17 residues. Germline V gives CDR1 KGHSH, CDR2 LQKENI.

For the CDR3, the DNA is TGCGCCAGCAGCCCTGACAGGGAGCACATCTACGAGCAGTACTTC. Its translation: CASSPDREHIYEQYF. The J gene is TRBJ2-7, the V gene TRBV5-1, with TRBD1 identical over 7 bases. The length of the CDR3 is 15 residues. V gave up 4 bases and J gave up 3 bases; unmatched junction bases: 10. Germline values: CDR1 SGHRS, CDR2 YFSETQ.